The present TCR beta chain was sequenced within a study of blood T cell repertoires in COVID-19. Followed longitudinally, the Seattle patients had been enrolled during active infection. Trimming took 1 base from V and 7 from J, leaving 13 bases between them. There are 15 residues in the CDR3. Germline V gene sequence: CDR1 LNHDA, CDR2 SQIVND (reference sequence). Authors' analysis steps: Quantification of nucleated cells was approximated via reference gene primer amplification. TCRdb's table, derived via immunoSEQ multiplex PCR, lists solely in-frame clones and lacks some. The DNA gave D and trimming, while V, J and clone size come from that table. The table shows almost 200,000 clones, with 85% occurring only once.

V usage is TRBV19 and J usage is TRBJ2-2; D gene uncertain. The clonotype was recovered from a man in his 60s with COVID-19, enrolled during active disease. The specimen sequenced was peripheral blood. The CDR3 loop reads CASSIGGPRGGELFF. The CDR3 nucleotides read TGTGCCAGTAGTATAGGAGGCCCAAGAGGCGGGGAGCTGTTTTTT. The complete variable domain, with remaining parts taken from reference TRBV19 and TRBJ2-2, reads DGGITQSPKYLFRKEGQNVTLSCEQNLNHDAMYWYRQDPGQGLRLIYYSQIVNDFQKGDIAEGYSVSREKKESFPLTVTSAQKNPTAFYLCASSIGGPRGGELFFGEGSRLTVL.